The 20 T cell receptor beta chains given below trace back to one sample, sequenced in a study of STAT3 mutations in large granular lymphocyte leukemia. Study-level points and caveats: Every T-LGLL patient had at least one immunodominant TCRbeta clonotype.

TCRdb keeps only in-frame clones here, not all; method: immunoSEQ multiplex PCR. The sample carries 1,500 to 2,000 clones, 29% recorded once. Antigens of these TCRs are unknown. Source material: peripheral blood mononuclear cells. The source of these receptors is a male patient aged 50 to 60 with T-cell large granular lymphocyte leukemia. Some clones in this sample may be carry-over from other donors' samples.

The V gene is TRBV30, the J gene TRBJ2-6, with a possible D match to TRBD2 (6 bases). The V gene lost 0 bases and the J gene lost 2 bases, with 8 bases spanning the gap. This CDR3 is built from 15 residues. In germline, CDR1 is GTSNPN, CDR2 SVGIG (reference sequence). The CDR3 is CAWSVWGAGANVLTF. For the CDR3, the DNA is TGTGCCTGGAGTGTTTGGGGGGCTGGGGCCAACGTCCTGACTTTC.

This rearrangement joins TRBV6-6 to TRBJ2-7; a possible D gene is TRBD1 (6 bases). Trimming pared 0 bases from V and 5 bases from J, leaving 11 bases between. CDR3 length: 14 amino acids. Germline-derived CDR1 and CDR2 are MNHNY and SVGAGI (reference sequence). The CDR3 region is CASSYSDRDHEQYF. The CDR3 bases are TGTGCCAGCAGTTACTCGGACAGAGACCACGAGCAGTACTTC.

The chain uses TRBV12-5 and TRBJ1-1, with a weak D call TRBD1 (5 bases). V was shortened by 11 bases and J by 1 base, with 11 bases between the two germline ends. Germline V gene sequence: CDR1 LGHNT, CDR2 FRNRAP. CDR3 length: 12 amino acids. Here the CDR3 reads CAGRGENTEAFF. For the CDR3, the DNA is TGTGCTGGTCGGGGGGAGAACACTGAAGCTTTCTTT. Filled out from reference TRBV12-5 and TRBJ1-1, the complete variable domain reads DARVTQTPRHKVTEMGQEVTMRCQPILGHNTVFWYRQTMMQGLELLAYFRNRAPLDDSGMPKDRFSAEMPDATLATLKIQPSEPRDSAVYFCAGRGENTEAFFGQGTRLTVV.

V is TRBV6-6 and J is TRBJ1-5, with 8 positions matching TRBD1. The length of the CDR3 is 14 residues. The J segment lost 2 bases and the V segment lost 4 bases, leaving 1 base of the junction unmatched. CDR1 MNHNY and CDR2 SVGAGI come from the germline V gene (reference sequence). The CDR3 spells CASSSTGGNQPQHF. DNA of the CDR3: TGTGCCAGCAGTTCGACAGGGGGCAATCAGCCCCAGCATTTT.

A few counts support this clone. This chain uses TRBV10-2 with TRBJ1-1; D uncertain. From germline, CDR1 is WSHSY and CDR2 SAAADI. The V gene lost 1 base and the J gene lost 1 base, with 10 bases spanning the gap. The CDR3 extends over 15 amino acids. This CDR3 is CASSEWKGENTEAFF. Written as DNA, the CDR3 is TGCGCCAGCAGTGAGTGGAAAGGAGAGAACACTGAAGCTTTCTTT.

This clone was picked up a small number of times. This chain uses TRBV5-1 with TRBJ2-7, with D possibly TRBD2 on 6 matching bases. The V and J ends lost 1 base and 0 bases respectively, with 11 bases between them. CDR3 size: 15 residues. Looked up from germline, CDR1 is SGHRS and CDR2 is YFSETQ. DNA of the CDR3: TGCGCCAGCAGCTTGTGGAAGGAGGGCTCCTACGAGCAGTACTTC. Protein: CASSLWKEGSYEQYF. Supplemented by reference TRBV5-1 and TRBJ2-7, the full variable domain reads KAGVTQTPRYLIKTRGQQVTLSCSPISGHRSVSWYQQTPGQGLQFLFEYFSETQRNKGNFPGRFSGRQFSNSRSEMNVSTLELGDSALYLCASSLWKEGSYEQYFGPGTRLTVT.

Only a few counts were recorded for this clone. The chain recombines TRBV18 with TRBJ1-1; perhaps TRBD1 as D (6 bases). The CDR3 runs to 14 residues. V was trimmed by 6 bases and J by 1 base, leaving 12 bases between them. Germline assignment: CDR1 KGHSH and CDR2 LQKENI. The CDR3 DNA reads TGTGCCAGCTCGCGGGACACCCAGAACACTGAAGCTTTCTTT. This codes for CASSRDTQNTEAFF.

The genes are TRBV7-9 and TRBJ1-2; a possible D gene is TRBD1 (6 bases). Trimming cost V 1 base and J 7 bases, with 13 bases left between them. Looked up from germline, CDR1 is SEHNR and CDR2 is FQNEAQ (reference sequence). The CDR3 totals 14 residues. In DNA, the CDR3 is TGTGCCAGCAGCTTAGAACAGGGCGTGTCTGGCTACACCTTC. Amino acids: CASSLEQGVSGYTF.

This clone has only a few counts. The chain combines TRBV5-5 with TRBJ2-5, with D unresolved. Germline V gene data show CDR1 as SGHKS and CDR2 as YYEKEE (reference sequence). Trimming removed 3 bases from V and 1 base from J, with 1 base in between. This CDR3 spans 11 amino acids. The CDR3 reads CASSSQETQYF. The DNA of the CDR3 is TGTGCCAGCAGCTCCCAAGAGACCCAGTACTTC.

This clone was observed a few times. The rearrangement uses TRBV29-1 and TRBJ2-7, with 7 bases identical to TRBD1. This CDR3 spans 12 amino acids. Germline-derived CDR1 and CDR2 are SQVTM and ANQGSEA. Trimming at V came to 4 bases and at J to 2 bases, leaving 2 bases not matched to a gene. CDR3 residues: CSVGTGPYEQYF. DNA of the CDR3: TGCAGCGTTGGGACAGGACCCTACGAGCAGTACTTC.

The chain carries TRBV29-1 and TRBJ2-1; perhaps TRBD2 as D (6 bases). The CDR3 covers 17 residues. The germline CDR1 and CDR2 sequences are SQVTM and ANQGSEA. V lost 5 bases and J 0 bases, leaving 20 bases between the germline ends. The CDR3 DNA follows: TGCAGCGTTACCCGGGGACTCTCTCTCGGCTCCTACAATGAGCAGTTCTTC. This sequence encodes CSVTRGLSLGSYNEQFF.

This clone was picked up a small number of times. V and J are TRBV5-4 and TRBJ2-7, with D maybe TRBD1 (6 bases). V was cut by 3 bases and J by 6 bases, with 10 bases left in between. This CDR3 has 12 amino acids. Germline loops: CDR1 SGHNT, CDR2 YYREEE (reference sequence). CDR3 in DNA: TGTGCCAGCAGCTACCGGACAGCCGAGCAGTACTTC. It specifies CASSYRTAEQYF.

The chain couples TRBV6-5 to TRBJ2-1, with D tentatively TRBD1 (6 bases). The CDR3 length is 15 residues. Looked up from germline, CDR1 is MNHEY and CDR2 is SVGAGI. V was trimmed by 2 bases and J by 2 bases, leaving 10 bases between them. CDR3 bases: TGTGCCAGCAGTTACCGACAGGTAACCTACAATGAGCAGTTCTTC. As protein: CASSYRQVTYNEQFF.

This clone was picked up one time. CDR3 nucleotide sequence: TGTGCCAGCTCACCGGACGGAGGAAATGAAAAACTGTTTTTT. Translation: CASSPDGGNEKLFF. V and J are TRBV18 and TRBJ1-4; D ambiguous. Germline values: CDR1 KGHSH, CDR2 LQKENI. V shed 3 bases and J shed 5 bases, with 10 bases lying between them. The CDR3 runs to 14 residues.

This chain connects TRBV13 to TRBJ1-1; 7 positions match TRBD1. Germline loops: CDR1 PRHDT, CDR2 FYEKMQ (reference sequence). CDR3 size: 14 residues. Unmatched junction bases numbered 5, after V lost 4 bases and J lost 3 bases. CDR3 in DNA: TGTGCCAGCAGCTCAGGGACAGAAGACACTGAAGCTTTCTTT. This gives the protein CASSSGTEDTEAFF.

This clone was counted between two and nine times. The chain has TRBV4-2 and TRBJ2-1; 10 bases agree with TRBD2. The germline gives CDR1 LGHNA, CDR2 YNFKEQ. CDR3 length: 15 residues. Trimming removed 1 base from V and 5 bases from J; junction bases left unmatched: 2. The CDR3 loop reads CASSQGTSGHNEQFF. In DNA, the CDR3 is TGTGCCAGCAGCCAAGGGACTAGCGGCCACAATGAGCAGTTCTTC.

The chain combines TRBV5-1 with TRBJ1-2, with D hard to call. The germline CDR1 and CDR2 sequences are SGHRS and YFSETQ. Trimming left V 0 bases short and J 6 bases short, with 9 bases between. The CDR3 has 13 residues. The CDR3 loop is CASSLGVDDGYTF. For the CDR3, the DNA is TGCGCCAGCAGCTTGGGGGTAGACGATGGCTACACCTTC.

This clone was seen only a few times. The V call is TRBV6-1, the J call TRBJ2-5; a weak D match, TRBD2 (5 bases). Trimming removed 2 bases at V and 2 bases at J, with 15 bases between. Germline loops: CDR1 MNHNS, CDR2 SASEGT. The CDR3 covers 16 residues. The CDR3: CASSEMHGRGQETQYF. DNA for the CDR3: TGTGCCAGCAGTGAAATGCACGGTCGGGGACAAGAGACCCAGTACTTC.

There are a few counts of this clone. The chain has TRBV30 and TRBJ2-7, with 9 nucleotides matching TRBD2. The CDR3 covers 11 residues. Germline lookup yields CDR1 GTSNPN and CDR2 SVGIG (reference sequence). The CDR3: CGSGSKYEQYF. The CDR3 nucleotides read TGTGGTAGCGGGAGTAAATACGAGCAGTACTTC.

In its sample, this clone was seen a few times. The chain joins TRBV2 to TRBJ2-1, with 8 bases aligning to TRBD2. Germline CDR1 reads SNHLY; CDR2 reads FYNNEI. The CDR3 covers 14 residues. The ends lost 8 bases at V and 2 bases at J; junction bases unmatched: 5. CDR3 sequence: CASPGGGTYNEQFF. DNA of the CDR3: TGTGCCAGCCCCGGGGGGGGGACCTACAATGAGCAGTTCTTC. Variable domain in full (rest from reference TRBV2 and TRBJ2-1): EPEVTQTPSHQVTQMGQEVILRCVPISNHLYFYWYRQILGQKVEFLVSFYNNEISEKSEIFDDQFSVERPDGSNFTLKIRSTKLEDSAMYFCASPGGGTYNEQFFGPGTRLTVL.